This section outlines one T cell receptor (beta chain) sequence together with its context. Its cognate antigen is unknown. The CDR3 spans 14 residues. Germline values: CDR1 MDHEN, CDR2 SYDVKM. Trimming pared 8 bases from V and 0 bases from J, leaving 13 bases between. The data originate from a study of OX40 agonist ivuxolimab in advanced cancers. As for the study in general: Ivuxolimab, an agonist antibody against OX40 (CD134), was given to patients. The study enrolled dose-escalation patients with hepatocellular carcinoma, melanoma, renal cell or head and neck cancer. One patient with hepatocellular carcinoma and two with cutaneous melanoma, three in all, had partial responses.

Study conclusions and caveats: Low normalized T-cell clonal expansion was additionally recorded for some nonresponders.

Profiling relied on immunoSEQ multiplex PCR, and the TCRdb table lists in-frame clones only, not all of them. The sample contains some 60,000 clones, about 85% of which appear only once. The TCR sequence derives from an adult with an advanced solid tumor such as melanoma, head and neck, liver or kidney cancer. V usage is TRBV28 and J usage is TRBJ1-2, with a tentative D call TRBD1 (5 bases). Source: CD4+ or CD8+ T cells sorted from blood, taken in a trial of the OX40 agonist ivuxolimab. This CDR3 reads CASSAGQANYGYTF. The CDR3 DNA sequence: TGTGCCAGCTCCGCGGGGCAAGCTAACTATGGCTACACCTTC.